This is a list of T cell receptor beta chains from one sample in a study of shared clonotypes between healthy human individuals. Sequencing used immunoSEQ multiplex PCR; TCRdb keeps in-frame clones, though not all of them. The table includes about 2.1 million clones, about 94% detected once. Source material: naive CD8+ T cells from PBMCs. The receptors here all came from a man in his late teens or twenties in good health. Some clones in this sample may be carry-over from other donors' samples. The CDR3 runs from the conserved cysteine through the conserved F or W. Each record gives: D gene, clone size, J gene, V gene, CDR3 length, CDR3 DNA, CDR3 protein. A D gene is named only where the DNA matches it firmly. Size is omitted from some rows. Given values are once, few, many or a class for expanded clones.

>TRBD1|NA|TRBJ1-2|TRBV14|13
TGTGCCAGCAGCTCCCGGACAGGGTTGGGCTACACCTTC
CASSSRTGLGYTF
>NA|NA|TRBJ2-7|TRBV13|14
TGTGCCAGCAGCTGGCGACAGGCCCGGGACGAGCAGTACTTC
CASSWRQARDEQYF
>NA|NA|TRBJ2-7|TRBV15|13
TGTGCCACCAGCGAGGGACTCGCCTACGAGCAGTACTTC
CATSEGLAYEQYF
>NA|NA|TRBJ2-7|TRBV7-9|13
TGTGCCAGCAGAGGACTGAATACCTACGAGCAGTACTTC
CASRGLNTYEQYF
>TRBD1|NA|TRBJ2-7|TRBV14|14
TGTGCCAGCAGCCTCGGACAGGGCACCTACGAGCAGTACTTC
CASSLGQGTYEQYF
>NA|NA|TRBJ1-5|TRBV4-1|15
TGCGCCAGCAGCCAACACACGACAGGAACTTTGGCCCAGCATTTT
CASSQHTTGTLAQHF
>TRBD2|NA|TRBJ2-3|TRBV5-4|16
TGTGCCAGCAGCTTGGAAACTAGCGGGGCGCAAGCTACGCAGTATTTT
CASSLETSGAQATQYF
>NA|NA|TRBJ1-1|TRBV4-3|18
TGCGCCAGCAGCCAAGACAGGCGGGGCTTGGGCCTGAACACTGAAGCTTTCTTT
CASSQDRRGLGLNTEAFF
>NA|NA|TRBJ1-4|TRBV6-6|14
TGTGCCAGCAGTTCGACAGGCTTTAATGAAAAACTGTTTTTT
CASSSTGFNEKLFF
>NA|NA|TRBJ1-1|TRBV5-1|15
TGCGCCAGTAATCCATTAGGAACAAAGAACACTGAAGCTTTCTTT
CASNPLGTKNTEAFF
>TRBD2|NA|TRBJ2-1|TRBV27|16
TGTGCCAGCAGTTTACTTCTAGCGGGAGGGCGGAATGAGCAGTTCTTC
CASSLLLAGGRNEQFF
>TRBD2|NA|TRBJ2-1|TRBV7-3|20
TGTGCCAGCAGCCTCCCCAGCAGGACTAGCGGGAGTACGCCCTACAATGAGCAGTTCTTC
CASSLPSRTSGSTPYNEQFF
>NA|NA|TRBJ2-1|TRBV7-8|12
TGTGCCAGCAGCCCCAAATGGATTGAGCAGTTCTTC
CASSPKWIEQFF
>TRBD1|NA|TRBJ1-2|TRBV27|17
TGTGCCAGCAGTCTCAATTGGGACGACAGGGCTCCTCGGGGCTACACCTTC
CASSLNWDDRAPRGYTF
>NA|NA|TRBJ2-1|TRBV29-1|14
TGCAGCGTTGAGTGGACCATCTCCTACAATGAGCAGTTCTTC
CSVEWTISYNEQFF
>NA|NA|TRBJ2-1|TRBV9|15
TGTGCCAGCAGCGATGGCGGGGTCTCCTACAATGAGCAGTTCTTC
CASSDGGVSYNEQFF
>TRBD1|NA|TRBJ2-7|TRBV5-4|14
TGTGCCAGCAGCTATGGGGGGACAGGGAGTGAGCAGTACTTC
CASSYGGTGSEQYF
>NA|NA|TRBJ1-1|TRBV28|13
TGTGCCAGCAGTGTCTCCGAAAACACTGAAGCTTTCTTT
CASSVSENTEAFF
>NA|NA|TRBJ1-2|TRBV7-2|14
TGTGCCAGCAGGCCCCGGCGGGGTTACTATGGCTACACCTTC
CASRPRRGYYGYTF
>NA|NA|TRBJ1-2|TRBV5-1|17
TGCGCCAGCAGCTTGGGGTTGGGGGCGAACTCCAACTATGGCTACACCTTC
CASSLGLGANSNYGYTF
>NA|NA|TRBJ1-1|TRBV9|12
TGTGCCAGCAGCGTAGGGTCGGGACACCACCACTTT
CASSVGSGHHHF
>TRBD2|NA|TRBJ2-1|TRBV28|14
TGTGCCAGCAGTGGGACTAGCGATTACAATGAGCAGTTCTTC
CASSGTSDYNEQFF
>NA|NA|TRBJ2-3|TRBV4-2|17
TGTGCCAGCAGCCAAGATCTCGCGCGGCCCCGGGGGGATACGCAGTATTTT
CASSQDLARPRGDTQYF
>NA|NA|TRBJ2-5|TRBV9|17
TGTGCCAGCAGCGGCCGTGATGGGCAAACGGCTAGGGAGACCCAGTACTTC
CASSGRDGQTARETQYF
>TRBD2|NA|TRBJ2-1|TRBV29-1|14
TGCAGCGTTGAAGATCGGGGGGGCGTTGGTGAGCAGTTCTTC
CSVEDRGGVGEQFF
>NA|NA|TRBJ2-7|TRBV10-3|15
TGTGCCATCAGTGAGTCGAAGTGGACGGACTACGAGCAGTACTTC
CAISESKWTDYEQYF
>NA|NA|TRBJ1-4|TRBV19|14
TGTGCCAGTAGTTTGGGGCCTCCAGGCGAAAAACTGTTTTTT
CASSLGPPGEKLFF
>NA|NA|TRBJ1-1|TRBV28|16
TGTGCCAGCAGAAGGGCCTTAGGGTTCCGGAACACTGAAGCTTTCTTT
CASRRALGFRNTEAFF
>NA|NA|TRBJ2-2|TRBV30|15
TGTGCCTGGAAGGCCCGGGGACTTATGGCCGGGGAGCTGTTTTTT
CAWKARGLMAGELFF
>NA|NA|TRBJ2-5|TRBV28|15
TGTGCCAGCAGCCAGCCGGGAACGGGCCAAGAGACCCAGTACTTC
CASSQPGTGQETQYF
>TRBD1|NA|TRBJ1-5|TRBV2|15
TGTGCCAGCAGAGAACAGGGGCGCGGATTTCAGCCCCAGCATTTT
CASREQGRGFQPQHF
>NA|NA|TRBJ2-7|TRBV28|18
TGTGCCAGCAGTTTATCCACGGCCGTGGGGGAGATGCCCTACGAGCAGTACTTC
CASSLSTAVGEMPYEQYF
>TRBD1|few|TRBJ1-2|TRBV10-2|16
TGCGCCAGCAGTGGGGACAGGGGCCCCCAGGGATATGGCTACACCTTC
CASSGDRGPQGYGYTF
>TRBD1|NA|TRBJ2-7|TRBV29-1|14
TGCAGCGTTGAGGACAGGGGGGGTCCCTACGAGCAGTACTTC
CSVEDRGGPYEQYF
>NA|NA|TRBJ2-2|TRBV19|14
TGTGCCAGTAGTATACGAGGTAGTGCCGGGGAGCTGTTTTTT
CASSIRGSAGELFF
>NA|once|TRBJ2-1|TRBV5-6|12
TGTGCCAGCAGCTTTGAGTACAATGAGCAGTTCTTC
CASSFEYNEQFF
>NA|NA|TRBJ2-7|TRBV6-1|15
TGTGCCAGCAGTGAAACATATGACGGGGGCTACGAGCAGTACTTC
CASSETYDGGYEQYF
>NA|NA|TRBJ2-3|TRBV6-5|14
TGTGCCAGCAGTTACCGCGGTCTAACTGATACGCAGTATTTT
CASSYRGLTDTQYF
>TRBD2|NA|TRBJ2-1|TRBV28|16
TGTGCCAGCAGTCCCCTCGGACTAGCGGGAAACAATGAGCAGTTCTTC
CASSPLGLAGNNEQFF
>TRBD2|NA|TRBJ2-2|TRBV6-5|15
TGTGCCAGCAGCCGACTAGCGGGACGGGCCGGGGAGCTGTTTTTT
CASSRLAGRAGELFF
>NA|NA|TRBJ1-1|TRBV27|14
TGTGCCAGCAGTTCGTGGGGCTTGGGAACTGAAGCTTTCTTT
CASSSWGLGTEAFF
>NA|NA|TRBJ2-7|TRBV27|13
TGTGCCAGCAGCCCCGGTAGGACCTACGAGCAGTACTTC
CASSPGRTYEQYF
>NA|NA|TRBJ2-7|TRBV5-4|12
TGTGCCAGCAGCTTGGGCGCTTACGAGCAGTACTTC
CASSLGAYEQYF
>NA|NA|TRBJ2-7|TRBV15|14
TGTGCCACCAGCAGAGATCCCATGACCTACGAGCAGTACTTC
CATSRDPMTYEQYF
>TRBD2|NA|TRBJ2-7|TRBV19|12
TGTGCCAGTAGTCCCGGGGGGTACGAGCAGTACTTC
CASSPGGYEQYF
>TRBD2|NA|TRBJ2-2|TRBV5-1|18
TGCGCCAGCAGCTTCGGGACTAGCGGGAGTGGGGGCACCGGGGAGCTGTTTTTT
CASSFGTSGSGGTGELFF
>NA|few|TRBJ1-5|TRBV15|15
TGTGCCACCAGCTTGGATACAGGGAACAATCAGCCCCAGCATTTT
CATSLDTGNNQPQHF
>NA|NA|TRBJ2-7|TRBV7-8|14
TGTGCCAGCAGCTTCTCAGGGACGAATTACGAGCAGTACTTC
CASSFSGTNYEQYF
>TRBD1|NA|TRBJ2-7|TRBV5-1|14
TGCGCCAGCAAGCTTGCAGGGGGTCGGTACGAGCAGTACTTC
CASKLAGGRYEQYF
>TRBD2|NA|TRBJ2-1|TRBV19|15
TGTGCCAGTAGTCCGAGACTAGCGGGAGAGGTTGAGCAGTTCTTC
CASSPRLAGEVEQFF
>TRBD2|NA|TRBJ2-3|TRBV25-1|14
TGTGCCAGCAGTCTTAGCGGGAACACAGATACGCAGTATTTT
CASSLSGNTDTQYF
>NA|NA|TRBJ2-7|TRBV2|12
TGTGCCAGCAGTGACATACTCTACGAGCAGTACTTC
CASSDILYEQYF